This T cell receptor (beta chain) was sequenced for a study of response to subunit inactivated influenza vaccine (dated by TCRdb to 2016 to 2018). Regarding the complete study: The study used deep quantitative T cell receptor repertoire profiling to track responses to a trivalent subunit inactivated influenza vaccine. Results the study describes overall, beyond this receptor: The authors suggested that each seasonal influenza vaccination may recruit only a limited number of new T cells.

In regard to this clonotype: It has no known antigen specificity. Per-base qualities were not stored, and no clone one base away is much larger.

The library was made by RT-PCR. TCRdb records Illumina HiSeq 2500 as the sequencer. Using fastp trimming at Q25 and MiXCR clonotype assembly, TCRdb reanalyzed the public sequencing data and kept in-frame beta chains. Every CDR3 protein is listed once, alongside the most common genes and DNA of its rows. Here the sample has 150,000 to 200,000 distinct CDR3 sequences; approximately 11% occur a single time. The top ten constitute around 11% of the sample. The time point label of this sample denotes: around 45 days after influenza vaccine administration. Based on the germline V gene (reference sequence), the CDR1 and CDR2 sequences are LGHDT and YNNKEL. Taken from cysteine to phenylalanine, the CDR3 has 15 residues. The CDR3 DNA has 45 bases and is translated from base 1. V is clipped by 1 base and J by 9 bases, and the sequence between their germline boundaries is 16 bases long.

The receptor chain draws on TRBV3-1 and TRBJ2-1; the D gene is perhaps TRBD1 or TRBD2, as each covers 5 bases. The sample consisted of non-naive T cells sorted from PBMCs, taken more than 35 days after vaccination. The cell subset or site label corresponds to: memory T cell fraction. This clonotype was obtained from a man over 45 who received an inactivated influenza vaccine. Donor details come from another sample of the same person, matched by shared clones. The DNA sequence is as follows: TGTGCCAGCAGCCAAGGCGTGGGCCCCGGGGCTGAGCAGTTCTTC. Translation gives CASSQGVGPGAEQFF.